Shown below are 9 T cell receptor beta chains from a single sample sequenced in a study of T cell repertoires in MIS-A myocarditis (dated by TCRdb to 2022 to 2024). Library preparation employed the immunoSEQ multiplex PCR assay. The immuneACCESS repertoire file appears here via TCRdb, limited to in-frame rearrangements. These files lack a portion of the clones; in checked studies, under half of the deficit traces to unresolved V genes, and the cause of the others is not known. The sample data list 10,000 to 13,000 clones, and approximately 83% of these were observed just once. 25% to 35% of the sample is in the top ten clones. The specimen was right ventricle heart tissue obtained at autopsy. The meaning of the sample's cell subset or site label: cardiac tissue sample (left or right ventricle, interventricular septum, or pericardium). The receptors derive from a man younger than 35 with fulminant myocarditis from multisystem inflammatory syndrome in adults (MIS-A) after COVID-19.

The chain combines TRBV6-6 with TRBJ2-3; the D is unclear. The ends were cut back, 2 bases at V and 3 bases at J, with 6 bases in the middle. The germline CDR1 and CDR2 sequences are MNHNY and SVGAGI (reference sequence). The CDR3 has 13 residues. CDR3 bases: TGTGCCAGCAGTTACACATTAACAGATACGCAGTATTTT. Translation: CASSYTLTDTQYF.

The chain employs TRBV11-2 and TRBJ2-7; D remains unclear. Trimming took off 4 bases at V and 3 bases at J, with 13 bases between the two ends. This CDR3 comprises 14 residues. Germline loops: CDR1 SGHAT, CDR2 FQNNGV. The CDR3 coding sequence is TGTGCCAGCAGCTCCTTAGGGTTGTTCTACGAGCAGTACTTC. Translated, it gives CASSSLGLFYEQYF.

This chain's CDR3 is CASSYRWGTDTQYF. In DNA, the CDR3 is TGTGCCAGCAGTTACAGGTGGGGGACAGATACGCAGTATTTT. This chain links TRBV27 with TRBJ2-3; the D call may be TRBD1 or TRBD2 (5 bases each). The CDR3 spans 14 residues. V was shortened by 4 bases and J by 3 bases, with 11 bases between the two germline ends. The V gene's germline CDR1 is MNHEY and CDR2 SMNVEV (reference sequence).

V is TRBV7-8 and J is TRBJ1-1; maybe TRBD1 (5 bases). The germline V gene encodes CDR1 SGHVS and CDR2 FQNEAQ. The CDR3 sequence is 13 residues long. V was cut by 5 bases and J by 12 bases, with 19 bases left in between. The CDR3 sequence is CASSLAGRELSFF. The CDR3 bases are TGTGCCAGCAGCCTCGCTGGCAGGGAGTTATCTTTCTTT.

This clone was found once. The chain has TRBV16 and TRBJ2-6; TRBD1 agrees at 11 bases. The CDR3 covers 17 residues. The germline CDR1 and CDR2 sequences are KGHSY and FQNENV. J lost 3 bases, V lost 7 bases, and 8 bases had no gene match. CDR3 residues: CASNGDRGIRGANVLTF. For the CDR3, the DNA is TGTGCCAGCAACGGGGACAGGGGGATTCGTGGGGCCAACGTCCTGACTTTC.

The chain carries TRBV27 and TRBJ1-1; D might be TRBD1 (6 bases). Trimming shortened V by 7 bases and J by 9 bases, and 21 bases separated the two germline ends. CDR3 size: 14 residues. The germline V gene encodes CDR1 MNHEY and CDR2 SMNVEV (reference sequence). The CDR3 DNA reads TGTGCCAGCACCGCCTTGAGTTATTGGGGGCAAGCTTTCTTT. It specifies CASTALSYWGQAFF.

The chain has TRBV19 and TRBJ2-3; D tentatively fits TRBD1 or TRBD2 (5 bases each). Trimming shortened V by 3 bases and J by 2 bases, and 21 bases separated the two germline ends. Germline assignment: CDR1 LNHDA and CDR2 SQIVND (reference sequence). The CDR3 contains 18 residues. The CDR3 sequence is CASSIWGRSRPDTDTQYF. DNA for the CDR3: TGTGCCAGTAGTATTTGGGGACGTTCGCGACCAGACACAGATACGCAGTATTTT.

This clone has only a few counts. The chain has TRBV18 and TRBJ2-7, with D possibly being TRBD1 or TRBD2 (5 bases each). This CDR3 is 14 amino acids long. Germline assignment: CDR1 KGHSH and CDR2 LQKENI. Trimming took off 2 bases at V and 2 bases at J, with 10 bases between the two ends. This chain's CDR3 is CASSPMGDTYEQYF. The CDR3 region has the DNA TGTGCCAGCTCACCAATGGGGGATACCTACGAGCAGTACTTC.

CDR3 sequence reads: CASSGDQETQYF. The CDR3 DNA sequence: TGTGCCAGTAGCGGGGACCAAGAGACCCAGTACTTC. The V gene is TRBV7-9, the J gene TRBJ2-5, with 8 bases identical to TRBD2. CDR3 length: 12 amino acids. Germline-derived CDR1 and CDR2 are SEHNR and FQNEAQ (reference sequence). With V trimmed by 9 bases and J by 0 bases, 0 bases remained unmatched.